These 4 T cell receptor beta chains were all obtained from the same sample, sequenced in a study of blood T cells in healthy people across ages. The second PCR ran about 6 to 12 cycles with a sample-barcoded 5' primer and J-beta primers. TCRdb analysed the 5' RACE reads with MiXCR anew, one entry per CDR3 protein. The data show about 570,000 distinct CDR3 sequences, 27% seen once. Separately, the same data were catalogued under a study of T cells of mothers and their children.

Sequenced: blood. These receptors were taken from a boy aged 2 to 10 in good health.

The chain combines TRBV7-9 with TRBJ2-2; 10 bases line up with TRBD1. The junction had 8 bases not matched to a gene; V was cut back by 6 bases and J by 7 bases. The germline V gene encodes CDR1 SEHNR and CDR2 FQNEAQ (reference sequence). The CDR3 length is 15 residues. CDR3 sequence: CASRSRQGASGELFF. DNA for the CDR3: TGTGCCAGCAGATCCCGACAGGGGGCCAGCGGGGAGCTGTTTTTT.

The table lists this clonotype with a few counts. The CDR3 bases are TGTGCCAGCTCACCGATTAGGGGATCGGAAGAGACCCAGTACTTC. It specifies CASSPIRGSEETQYF. V usage is TRBV18 and J usage is TRBJ2-5, with D possibly being TRBD1 (5 bases). Trimming took off 3 bases at V and 3 bases at J, with 14 bases between the two ends. The CDR3 extends over 15 amino acids. Germline V gives CDR1 KGHSH, CDR2 LQKENI.

This chain links TRBV7-9 with TRBJ2-7; D is possibly TRBD1 or TRBD2 (5 bases each). CDR3 length equals 17 residues. The V and J ends lost 1 base and 3 bases respectively, with 19 bases between them. Germline V gives CDR1 SEHNR, CDR2 FQNEAQ (reference sequence). The CDR3 DNA sequence: TGTGCCAGCAGCTTAGGTGACGGGACCCCCGTGAGCTACGAGCAGTACTTC. Its protein is CASSLGDGTPVSYEQYF.

Note on this clonotype: The junction does not match germline at one end; this may be a read error. The CDR3 loop reads CASSYGPGSTAKEAQYF. The CDR3 coding sequence is TGTGCCAGCAGCTACGGGCCCGGATCGACAGCTAAAGAGGCCCAGTACTTC. This chain uses TRBV13 with TRBJ2-5, with a tentative D call TRBD1 (5 bases). The germline gives CDR1 PRHDT, CDR2 FYEKMQ (reference sequence). This CDR3 contains 17 residues. Full variable domain (outside the CDR3, taken from reference TRBV13 and TRBJ2-5): AAGVIQSPRHLIKEKRETATLKCYPIPRHDTVYWYQQGPGQDPQFLISFYEKMQSDKGSIPDRFSAQQFSDYHSELNMSSLELGDSALYFCASSYGPGSTAKEAQYFGPGTRLLVL.